Following are 28 T cell receptor beta chains from one sample sequenced in a study of T-cell reconstitution after alpha-beta-depleted transplantation in children (dated by TCRdb to about 2016). Libraries came from PCR. Sequencer: Illumina HiSeq 2500. Molecular barcoding was employed in the preparation of TCR libraries, with unique molecular identifiers being used to normalize TCRbeta repertoire quantification. TCRdb took the public reads, trimmed them with fastp at Q25, ran MiXCR for clone calling and kept in-frame beta chains. Entries are consolidated by CDR3 protein sequence, retaining the most common genes and DNA. For this sample the table gives some 350,000 distinct CDR3 sequences, of which 15% to 20% were detected only once. The ten largest clones take up around 41% of the sample. The sample's treatment or condition label, decoded: allogeneic hematopoietic cell transplantation with graft depleted of TCRalphabeta T cells and CD19 B cells.

Sequenced material: PBMCs, mostly from graft donor cells, taken 360 days after TCRalphabeta/CD19-depleted stem cell transplant. These receptors all come from a male patient aged 2 to 10 who had a stem cell transplant for acute lymphoblastic leukemia, so the T cells may come from the graft donor.

This clonotype came up a few times. V is TRBV9 and J is TRBJ2-1, with 15 bases fitting TRBD2. The V and J ends lost 4 bases and 9 bases, in that order; junction bases with no gene match: 8. The CDR3 runs to 16 residues. CDR1 SGDLS and CDR2 YYNGEE come from the germline V gene. The CDR3 nucleotides read TGTGCCAGCAGCATCGGACTAGCGGGAGGGCTTGTTGAGCAGTTCTTC. This translates into CASSIGLAGGLVEQFF.

The J gene is TRBJ2-7, the V gene TRBV20-1; the D is unclear. Deletions cut 5 bases from V and 7 bases from J, with 9 bases between. The germline CDR1 and CDR2 sequences are DFQATT and SNEGSKA (reference sequence). This CDR3 region has 10 residues. CDR3 bases: TGCAGTGCTGCAGTCGCGGAGCAGTACTTC. Its translation is CSAAVAEQYF.

This chain joins TRBV6-5 and TRBJ2-7; TRBD1 agrees at 9 bases. CDR3 length: 17 residues. V shed 0 bases and J 0 bases; nucleotides not matched to a gene: 6. Germline V gene sequence: CDR1 MNHEY, CDR2 SVGAGI. The CDR3 protein is CASSYSWGTGSSYEQYF. DNA for the CDR3: TGTGCCAGCAGTTACTCGTGGGGGACAGGGAGCTCCTACGAGCAGTACTTC.

This clonotype showed up just a few times. The chain has TRBV4-3 and TRBJ2-1, with 11 nucleotides matching TRBD1. CDR3 length: 14 amino acids. The trim removed 3 bases at V and 6 bases at J, leaving 1 base unmatched. CDR1 and CDR2 from the germline V gene are LGHNA and YSLEER. The CDR3 sequence is CASSQGQGGNEQFF. The CDR3, as DNA: TGCGCCAGCAGCCAGGGACAGGGGGGCAATGAGCAGTTCTTC.

This rearrangement joins TRBV30 to TRBJ1-1, with D unclear. Germline V gene data show CDR1 as GTSNPN and CDR2 as SVGIG (reference sequence). V was trimmed by 4 bases and J by 1 base, leaving 10 bases between them. CDR3 size: 13 residues. This chain's CDR3 is CAWTLERNTEAFF. CDR3 bases: TGTGCCTGGACCCTGGAGAGGAACACTGAAGCTTTCTTT. The full variable domain, in which reference TRBV30 and TRBJ1-1 provide the parts outside the CDR3, is SQTIHQWPATLVQPVGSPLSLECTVEGTSNPNLYWYRQAAGRGLQLLFYSVGIGQISSEVPQNLSASRPQDRQFILSSKKLLLSDSGFYLCAWTLERNTEAFFGQGTRLTVV.

The chain joins TRBV12-3 or TRBV12-4 to TRBJ2-6; perhaps TRBD2 as D (5 bases). This CDR3 region has 19 residues. The germline V and J ends were trimmed by 4 bases and 4 bases, with 23 bases remaining between them. This chain's CDR3 is CASSSSRGWPSLGANVLTF. The CDR3 nucleotides read TGTGCCAGCAGTTCCTCCCGGGGTTGGCCCTCTTTAGGGGCCAACGTCCTGACTTTC.

The chain uses TRBV6-2 or TRBV6-3 and TRBJ2-4, with 7 bases aligning to TRBD1. The CDR3 spans 16 residues. Looked up from germline, CDR1 is MNHEY and CDR2 is SVGEGT. V trimming: 7 bases; J trimming: 3 bases; junction bases outside the gene matches: 12. The chain's CDR3 is CASTDRVHPHKNIQYF. Written as DNA, the CDR3 is TGTGCCAGCACCGACAGGGTTCATCCCCACAAAAACATTCAGTACTTC.

This clonotype was observed many times. The chain is built from TRBV4-3 and TRBJ2-3; 11 positions agree with TRBD2. Trimming at V came to 0 bases and at J to 7 bases, leaving 9 bases not matched to a gene. This CDR3 is built from 17 residues. From germline, CDR1 is LGHNA and CDR2 YSLEER. The CDR3 region is CASSQDLPSGRWNTQYF. CDR3 coding DNA: TGCGCCAGCAGCCAAGATTTGCCTAGCGGGAGGTGGAATACGCAGTATTTT.

The chain carries TRBV6-2 or TRBV6-3 and TRBJ2-1, with D tentatively TRBD1 (5 bases). The V end lost 6 bases, the J end lost 6 bases, and 18 bases lay between the germline ends. Germline loops: CDR1 MNHEY, CDR2 SVGEGT. This CDR3 region has 15 residues. The CDR3 here is CASRNQGIPINEQFF. The CDR3 nucleotides read TGTGCCAGCAGGAATCAGGGCATTCCCATCAATGAGCAGTTCTTC.

The chain has TRBV28 and TRBJ2-7; D uncertain. From germline, CDR1 is MDHEN and CDR2 SYDVKM. Trimming stripped 1 base from V and 4 bases from J, with 17 bases between. This CDR3 region has 16 residues. The CDR3 spells CASSLSGFDRKYEQYF. CDR3 nucleotide sequence: TGTGCCAGCAGTTTATCCGGTTTTGACCGAAAGTACGAGCAGTACTTC.

This clonotype was detected only a few times. This chain uses TRBV20-1 with TRBJ2-7, with TRBD2 matching 8 bases. Per the germline V gene, CDR1 is DFQATT and CDR2 is SNEGSKA (reference sequence). J was trimmed by 7 bases and V by 0 bases; bases with no gene match: 11. CDR3 length equals 15 residues. The CDR3 loop is CSARDSTGGEVEQYF. The CDR3, as DNA: TGCAGTGCTAGAGATTCCACGGGAGGGGAGGTTGAGCAGTACTTC.

The gene calls are TRBV27 and TRBJ2-1, with D tentatively TRBD1 (6 bases). Trimming left V 5 bases short and J 2 bases short, with 13 bases between. Germline CDR1 reads MNHEY; CDR2 reads SMNVEV (reference sequence). This CDR3 contains 15 residues. Here the CDR3 DNA reads TGTGCCAGCAGTCTCGGGACACTTCCCTACAATGAGCAGTTCTTC. It is translated as CASSLGTLPYNEQFF.

The genes are TRBV10-3 and TRBJ2-7, with D possibly matching TRBD1 (5 bases). This CDR3 comprises 13 residues. Trimming cost V 6 bases and J 3 bases, with 12 bases left between them. CDR1 is ENHRY, CDR2 SYGVKD, per germline. This chain's CDR3 is CAIRNDSYYEQYF. The DNA of the CDR3 is TGTGCCATCAGGAACGACAGTTACTACGAGCAGTACTTC.

The chain joins TRBV5-1 to TRBJ1-4; 8 bases agree with TRBD1. V gave up 5 bases and J gave up 8 bases; unmatched junction bases: 5. CDR1 and CDR2 (germline): SGHRS, YFSETQ. The CDR3 runs 13 residues. The DNA for the CDR3 is TGCGCCAGCAGTTCGGACAGGGCGGAAAAACTGTTTTTT. This translates into CASSSDRAEKLFF.

This clonotype was seen more than once but under ten times. This chain joins TRBV28 and TRBJ2-2; no reliable D call. Trimming pared 3 bases from V and 4 bases from J, leaving 12 bases between. CDR3 length: 15 amino acids. Germline V gives CDR1 MDHEN, CDR2 SYDVKM. This chain's CDR3 is CASSFNRGVTGELFF. The CDR3 DNA reads TGTGCCAGCAGTTTTAATCGTGGGGTCACCGGGGAGCTGTTTTTT.

Remarks on this clonotype: The junction shows a germline mismatch at one end, possibly a read error. This sequence joins TRBV4-2 and TRBJ2-5, with D uncertain. The germline V gene encodes CDR1 LGHNA and CDR2 YNFKEQ. This CDR3 has 13 amino acids. The CDR3 DNA is TGTGCCAGAAGCCAAGCCGAAGACACCCCCCAGTACTTC. This encodes CARSQAEDTPQYF.

This clonotype was seen a handful of times. V is TRBV29-1 and J is TRBJ1-3, with 7 positions matching TRBD1. The V gene's germline CDR1 is SQVTM and CDR2 ANQGSEA. This CDR3 has 16 amino acids. Unmatched junction bases numbered 9, after V lost 4 bases and J lost 0 bases. The DNA of the CDR3 is TGCAGCGTTGTAGAACTCCGGGACAGCTCTGGAAACACCATATATTTT. The encoded protein is CSVVELRDSSGNTIYF.

Only a few counts were recorded for this clonotype. The chain couples TRBV29-1 to TRBJ2-4, with 9 bases matching TRBD2. Unmatched junction bases numbered 12, after V lost 5 bases and J lost 1 base. Per germline, CDR1 SQVTM and CDR2 ANQGSEA. CDR3 length: 17 amino acids. Here the CDR3 DNA reads TGCAGCGTTTTCGCGGCTAGCGGGAATCTCGCCAAAAACATTCAGTACTTC. This gives the protein CSVFAASGNLAKNIQYF.

The rearrangement links TRBV24-1 to TRBJ1-6; D is unresolved. The V and J ends lost 0 bases and 5 bases respectively, with 13 bases between them. Germline CDR1 is KGHDR and CDR2 is SFDVKD. This CDR3 spans 17 amino acids. CDR3 protein: CATSDLHIGRDNSPLHF. CDR3 bases: TGTGCCACCAGTGATTTGCACATCGGACGGGATAATTCACCCCTCCACTTT.

The chain couples TRBV5-1 to TRBJ2-1; 9 bases map to TRBD2. Germline lookup yields CDR1 SGHRS and CDR2 YFSETQ. Unmatched junction bases numbered 4, after V lost 0 bases and J lost 6 bases. CDR3 length: 15 residues. The CDR3: CASSLAVAGVNEQFF. The CDR3 bases are TGCGCCAGCAGCTTGGCCGTAGCGGGAGTCAATGAGCAGTTCTTC.

This clonotype was found many times. CDR3 DNA sequence: TGTGCCAGCAGCTTAATCCTAACGGGGGCCAGGGTAGAGACCCAGTACTTC. It is translated as CASSLILTGARVETQYF. The V gene is TRBV7-9, the J gene TRBJ2-5; D is tentatively TRBD1 or TRBD2 (6 bases each). V was shortened by 2 bases and J by 4 bases, with 20 bases between the two germline ends. This CDR3 comprises 17 residues. CDR1 SEHNR and CDR2 FQNEAQ come from the germline V gene (reference sequence).

The sample holds a few counts of this clonotype. The rearrangement links TRBV20-1 to TRBJ2-4; 7 nucleotides agree with TRBD2. The germline CDR1 and CDR2 sequences are DFQATT and SNEGSKA (reference sequence). Trimming took 3 bases from V and 12 from J; bases not matched to a gene: 11. The CDR3 length is 13 residues. The CDR3 reads CSARQAGGSTQYF. Written as DNA, the CDR3 is TGCAGTGCTAGGCAGGCGGGCGGGAGCACTCAGTACTTC.

The chain has TRBV10-3 and TRBJ2-7, with D possibly matching TRBD2 (5 bases). The germline V gene encodes CDR1 ENHRY and CDR2 SYGVKD. V gave up 3 bases and J gave up 2 bases, with 11 bases separating them. The CDR3 sequence is 14 residues long. Here the CDR3 reads CAISDEGRTYEQYF. The DNA for the CDR3 is TGTGCCATCAGTGACGAGGGCCGAACCTACGAGCAGTACTTC.

There are many counts of this clonotype. The chain is built from TRBV4-1 and TRBJ2-1, with D tentatively TRBD2 (5 bases). CDR1 MGHRA and CDR2 YSYEKL come from the germline V gene. The V gene lost 1 base and the J gene lost 5 bases, with 9 bases spanning the gap. This CDR3 has 14 amino acids. CDR3 protein: CASSQATGNNEQFF. CDR3 nucleotides: TGCGCCAGCAGCCAAGCGACGGGGAACAATGAGCAGTTCTTC.

This clonotype was recorded at least ten times. V and J are TRBV29-1 and TRBJ2-5; D call uncertain. CDR3 length equals 12 residues. V lost 4 bases to trimming and J lost 5 bases, with 11 bases between them. CDR1 is SQVTM, CDR2 ANQGSEA, per germline. CDR3 bases: TGCAGCGTTGCCAGGTCCAGGGAGACCCAGTACTTC. This gives the protein CSVARSRETQYF.

The rearrangement uses TRBV11-1 and TRBJ2-7; 10 positions match TRBD2. V dropped 2 bases and J dropped 2; count of bases not matched to a gene: 3. CDR1 SGHAT and CDR2 FQDESV come from the germline V gene (reference sequence). This CDR3 is built from 15 residues. CDR3 sequence reads: CASSLTSGATYEQYF. CDR3 in DNA: TGTGCCAGCAGCTTAACTAGCGGGGCCACCTACGAGCAGTACTTC.

In this sample, this clonotype turned up a few times. The gene calls are TRBV6-5 and TRBJ2-7, with 8 bases matching TRBD1. This CDR3 has 13 amino acids. Germline lookup yields CDR1 MNHEY and CDR2 SVGAGI. V shed 1 base, J shed 4 bases, and the junction held 0 bases outside the gene matches. DNA for the CDR3: TGTGCCAGCAGTTACTGGGACAGGTACGAGCAGTACTTC. Translating gives CASSYWDRYEQYF.

This clonotype came up a few times. The V call is TRBV5-1, the J call TRBJ1-3; D is possibly TRBD1 (5 bases). The CDR3 totals 16 residues. The germline gives CDR1 SGHRS, CDR2 YFSETQ. V was shortened by 1 base and J by 2 bases, with 13 bases between the two germline ends. CDR3 DNA sequence: TGCGCCAGCAGCTTGCCCGGGCGGGGGACTGGAAACACCATATATTTT. This encodes CASSLPGRGTGNTIYF. Looking up the rest from reference TRBV5-1 and TRBJ1-3 gives the full variable domain: KAGVTQTPRYLIKTRGQQVTLSCSPISGHRSVSWYQQTPGQGLQFLFEYFSETQRNKGNFPGRFSGRQFSNSRSEMNVSTLELGDSALYLCASSLPGRGTGNTIYFGEGSWLTVV.